This entry features one T cell receptor beta chain sequence. The table came from immunoSEQ multiplex PCR; TCRdb's copy has only in-frame clones and leaves some out. The sample consists of around 85,000 clones, around 91% of them appearing once. These data are taken from a study of blood T cell repertoires in COVID-19. Study overall: Acute-phase and convalescent COVID-19 samples originated in the United States, Italy and Spain.

This CDR3 has 16 amino acids. Germline V lookup: CDR1 SGHTA, CDR2 FQGNSA. V trimming: 5 bases; J trimming: 6 bases; junction bases outside the gene matches: 11. Sequencing input: peripheral blood. The chain employs TRBV7-2 and TRBJ2-1, with 9 positions matching TRBD2. The source is a woman of 80 years or more with active or convalescent COVID-19. In DNA, the CDR3 is TGTGCCAGCAGCCGTCATAGCGGGAGAGGGGGCAATGAGCAGTTCTTC. Protein: CASSRHSGRGGNEQFF.